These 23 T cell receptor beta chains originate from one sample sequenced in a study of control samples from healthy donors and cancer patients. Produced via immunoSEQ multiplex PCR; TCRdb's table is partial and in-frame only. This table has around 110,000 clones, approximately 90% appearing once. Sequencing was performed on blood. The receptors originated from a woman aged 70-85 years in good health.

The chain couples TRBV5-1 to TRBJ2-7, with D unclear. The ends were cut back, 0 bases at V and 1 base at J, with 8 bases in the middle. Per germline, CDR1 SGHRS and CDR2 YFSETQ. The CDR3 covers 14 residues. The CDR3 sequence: CASSLGGRSYEQYF. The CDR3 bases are TGCGCCAGCAGCTTGGGCGGCCGATCCTACGAGCAGTACTTC.

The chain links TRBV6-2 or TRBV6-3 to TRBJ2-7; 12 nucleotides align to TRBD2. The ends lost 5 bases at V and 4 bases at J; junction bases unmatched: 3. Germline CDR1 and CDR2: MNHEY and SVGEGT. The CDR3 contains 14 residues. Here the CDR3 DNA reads TGTGCCAGCAGTCTCGGACTAGCGGGGTACGAGCAGTACTTC. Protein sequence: CASSLGLAGYEQYF.

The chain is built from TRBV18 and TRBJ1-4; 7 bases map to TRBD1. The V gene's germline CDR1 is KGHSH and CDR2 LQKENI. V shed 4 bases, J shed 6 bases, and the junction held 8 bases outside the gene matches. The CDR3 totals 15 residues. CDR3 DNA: TGTGCCAGCTCACTCCTGACAGGGAGGGATGAAAAACTGTTTTTT. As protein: CASSLLTGRDEKLFF.

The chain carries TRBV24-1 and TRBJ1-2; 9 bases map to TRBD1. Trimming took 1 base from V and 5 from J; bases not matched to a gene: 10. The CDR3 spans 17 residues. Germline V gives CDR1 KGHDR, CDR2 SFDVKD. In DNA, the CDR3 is TGTGCCACCAGTGATTTAGCTAGGACAGGGGTTCCTTATGGCTACACCTTC. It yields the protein CATSDLARTGVPYGYTF.

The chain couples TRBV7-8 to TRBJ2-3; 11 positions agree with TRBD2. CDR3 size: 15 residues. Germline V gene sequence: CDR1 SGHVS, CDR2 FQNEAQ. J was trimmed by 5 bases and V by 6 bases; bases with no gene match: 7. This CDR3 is CASRHTSGGGDTQYF. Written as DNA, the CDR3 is TGTGCCAGCAGACATACTAGCGGGGGAGGAGATACGCAGTATTTT.

The CDR3 region is CASLVDQSTDTQYF. In DNA, the CDR3 is TGTGCCAGCCTCGTGGACCAAAGCACAGATACGCAGTATTTT. V usage is TRBV6-5 and J usage is TRBJ2-3; no reliable D call. The CDR3 contains 14 residues. V was trimmed by 8 bases and J by 0 bases, leaving 12 bases between them. From germline, CDR1 is MNHEY and CDR2 SVGAGI.

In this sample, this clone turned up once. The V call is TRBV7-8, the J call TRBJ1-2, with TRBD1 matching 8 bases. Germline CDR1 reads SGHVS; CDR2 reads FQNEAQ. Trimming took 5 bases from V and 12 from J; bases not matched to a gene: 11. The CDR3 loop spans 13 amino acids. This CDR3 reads CASSPPSGGPHTF. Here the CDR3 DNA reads TGTGCCAGCAGCCCTCCGTCAGGGGGCCCGCACACCTTC.

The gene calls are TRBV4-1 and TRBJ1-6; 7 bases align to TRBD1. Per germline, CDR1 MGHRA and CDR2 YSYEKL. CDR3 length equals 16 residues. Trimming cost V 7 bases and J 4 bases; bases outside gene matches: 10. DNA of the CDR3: TGCGCCAGCACCGTAAACCCGGGACAGTATAATTCACCCCTCCACTTT. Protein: CASTVNPGQYNSPLHF.

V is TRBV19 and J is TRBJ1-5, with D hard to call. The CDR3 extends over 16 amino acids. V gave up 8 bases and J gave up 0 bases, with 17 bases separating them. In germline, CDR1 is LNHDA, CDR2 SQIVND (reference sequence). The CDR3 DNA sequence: TGTGCCAGTTTGCGGCAGGACGGATATAGCAATCAGCCCCAGCATTTT. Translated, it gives CASLRQDGYSNQPQHF.

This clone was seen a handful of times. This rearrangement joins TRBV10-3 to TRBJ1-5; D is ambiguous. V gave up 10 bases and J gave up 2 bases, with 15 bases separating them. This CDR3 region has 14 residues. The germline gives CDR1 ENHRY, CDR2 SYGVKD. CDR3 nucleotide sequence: TGTGCCACCCAGGCCTGGGGTGGCAATCAGCCCCAGCATTTT. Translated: CATQAWGGNQPQHF.

In DNA form, the CDR3 reads TGTGCCAGCCACGGGGTGGGCAAAGGGGCCGGGGAGCTGTTTTTT. Protein product: CASHGVGKGAGELFF. J is TRBJ2-2 and V is TRBV19; D could derive from TRBD1 or TRBD2 (5 bases each). Trimming removed 9 bases at V and 6 bases at J, with 20 bases between. Germline V gene sequence: CDR1 LNHDA, CDR2 SQIVND (reference sequence). This CDR3 contains 15 residues.

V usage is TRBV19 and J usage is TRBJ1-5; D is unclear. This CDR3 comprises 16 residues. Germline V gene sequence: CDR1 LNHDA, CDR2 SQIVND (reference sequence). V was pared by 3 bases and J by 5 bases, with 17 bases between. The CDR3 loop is CASSIPRRDRDQPQHF. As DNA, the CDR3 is TGTGCCAGTAGTATCCCCCGTCGAGATCGGGATCAGCCCCAGCATTTT.

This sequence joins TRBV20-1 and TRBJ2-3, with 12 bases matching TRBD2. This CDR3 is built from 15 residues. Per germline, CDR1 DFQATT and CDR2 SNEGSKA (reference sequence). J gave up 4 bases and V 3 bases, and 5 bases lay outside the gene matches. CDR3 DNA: TGCAGTGCTAGTCTAGCGGGGGGGCCCGCAGATACGCAGTATTTT. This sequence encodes CSASLAGGPADTQYF.

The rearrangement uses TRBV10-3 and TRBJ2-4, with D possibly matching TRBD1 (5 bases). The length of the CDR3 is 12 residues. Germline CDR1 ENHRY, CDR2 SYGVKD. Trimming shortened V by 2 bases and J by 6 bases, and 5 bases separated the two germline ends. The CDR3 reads CAISEDRNIQYF. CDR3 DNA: TGTGCCATCAGTGAGGACAGAAACATTCAGTACTTC.

Here the CDR3 DNA reads TGTGCCAGCAGCCCGAGGGGGTACTCTGGAAACACCATATATTTT. Its translation: CASSPRGYSGNTIYF. The chain recombines TRBV6-5 with TRBJ1-3; a weak D match, TRBD1 (6 bases). The germline CDR1 and CDR2 sequences are MNHEY and SVGAGI. This CDR3 region has 15 residues. The ends were cut back, 6 bases at V and 0 bases at J, with 12 bases in the middle.

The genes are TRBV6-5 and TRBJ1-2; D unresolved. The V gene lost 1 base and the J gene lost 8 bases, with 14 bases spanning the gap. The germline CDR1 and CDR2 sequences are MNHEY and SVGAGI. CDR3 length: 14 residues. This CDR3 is CASSYFSGSGGYTF. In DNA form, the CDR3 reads TGTGCCAGCAGTTACTTCTCAGGTTCGGGGGGCTACACCTTC.

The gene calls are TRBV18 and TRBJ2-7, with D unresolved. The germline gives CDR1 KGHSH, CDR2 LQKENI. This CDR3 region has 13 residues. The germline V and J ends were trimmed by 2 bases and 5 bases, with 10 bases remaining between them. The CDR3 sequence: CASSPSGSHEQYF. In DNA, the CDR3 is TGTGCCAGCTCACCATCGGGCAGCCACGAGCAGTACTTC. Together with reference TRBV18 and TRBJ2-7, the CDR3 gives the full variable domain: NAGVMQNPRHLVRRRGQEARLRCSPMKGHSHVYWYRQLPEEGLKFMVYLQKENIIDESGMPKERFSAEFPKEGPSILRIQQVVRGDSAAYFCASSPSGSHEQYFGPGTRLTVT.

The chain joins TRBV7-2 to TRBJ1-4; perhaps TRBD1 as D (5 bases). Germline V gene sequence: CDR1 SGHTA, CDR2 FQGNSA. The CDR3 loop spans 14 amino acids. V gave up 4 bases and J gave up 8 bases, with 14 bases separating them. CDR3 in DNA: TGTGCCAGCAGCTGGAGGGGCCCTCAGGAAAAACTGTTTTTT. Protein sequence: CASSWRGPQEKLFF.

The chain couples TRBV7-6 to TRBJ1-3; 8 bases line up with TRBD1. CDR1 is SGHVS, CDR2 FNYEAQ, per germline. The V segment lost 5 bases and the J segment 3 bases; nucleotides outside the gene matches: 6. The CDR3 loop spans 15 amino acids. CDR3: CASSPGQGRGNTIYF. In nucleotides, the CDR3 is TGTGCCAGCAGCCCAGGACAGGGACGTGGAAACACCATATATTTT.

DNA of the CDR3: TGCAGTGCTAGTCCTCACCGTTTGAGCGGGGGGACAGATACGCAGTATTTT. Amino acid sequence: CSASPHRLSGGTDTQYF. The rearrangement uses TRBV20-1 and TRBJ2-3; 9 bases fit TRBD2. Trimming at V came to 3 bases and at J to 3 bases, leaving 13 bases not matched to a gene. The CDR3 consists of 17 residues. CDR1 DFQATT and CDR2 SNEGSKA come from the germline V gene (reference sequence).

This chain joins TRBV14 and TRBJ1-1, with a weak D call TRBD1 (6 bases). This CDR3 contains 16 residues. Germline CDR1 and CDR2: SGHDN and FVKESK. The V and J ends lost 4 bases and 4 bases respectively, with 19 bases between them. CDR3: CASSPWTGRGSTEAFF. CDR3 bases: TGTGCCAGCAGCCCCTGGACCGGCAGGGGTAGCACTGAAGCTTTCTTT.

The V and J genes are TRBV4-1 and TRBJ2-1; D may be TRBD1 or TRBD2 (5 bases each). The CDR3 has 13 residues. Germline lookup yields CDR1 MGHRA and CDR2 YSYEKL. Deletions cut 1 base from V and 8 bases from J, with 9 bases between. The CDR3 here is CASSQGGDHEQFF. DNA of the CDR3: TGCGCCAGCAGCCAAGGAGGGGACCATGAGCAGTTCTTC.

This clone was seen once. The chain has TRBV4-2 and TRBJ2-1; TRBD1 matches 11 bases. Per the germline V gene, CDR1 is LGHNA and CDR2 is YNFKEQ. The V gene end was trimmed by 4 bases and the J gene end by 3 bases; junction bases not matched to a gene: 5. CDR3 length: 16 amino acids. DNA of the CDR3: TGTGCCAGCAGCCCCGACGGGACAGGGGGCTACAATGAGCAGTTCTTC. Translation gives CASSPDGTGGYNEQFF.